These T cell receptor beta chains were read from a single sample in a study of T cell responses to AZD1222 COVID-19 vaccine. Sequencing used immunoSEQ multiplex PCR; TCRdb keeps in-frame clones, though not all of them. Counted here are around 140,000 clones, about 89% occurring once; the ten biggest clones make up roughly 7.5%. This specimen was peripheral blood, taken 28 days after the second dose of the MenACWY control vaccine. These receptors were collected from an adult who received the MenACWY meningococcal vaccine as a control. The CDR3 runs from the conserved cysteine through the conserved F or W. A D gene is named only where the DNA matches it firmly. Not all rows give a size; the values are once, few, many and, for expanded clones, a class.

TRBV6-5	.	TRBJ1-5	14	.	CASSYVGTGQPQHF	TGTGCCAGCAGTTACGTGGGAACTGGGCAGCCCCAGCATTTT
TRBV6-5	.	TRBJ1-4	13	.	CASQGSWGEKLFF	TGTGCCAGCCAGGGTTCGTGGGGGGAAAAACTGTTTTTT
TRBV19	.	TRBJ2-5	15	.	CASRVSPHNQETQYF	TGTGCCAGTAGGGTAAGCCCACACAACCAAGAGACCCAGTACTTC
TRBV19	once	TRBJ2-7	13	TRBD1	CASSGQGAVEQYF	TGTGCCAGTAGTGGACAGGGGGCTGTCGAGCAGTACTTC
TRBV30	.	TRBJ1-6	17	TRBD1	CAWSFHSTGTDNSPLHF	TGTGCCTGGAGCTTCCATAGCACCGGGACAGATAATTCACCCCTCCACTTT
TRBV9	.	TRBJ2-2	14	.	CASSEQGLGGELFF	TGTGCCAGCAGCGAACAAGGGCTTGGCGGGGAGCTGTTTTTT
TRBV6-5	few	TRBJ1-1	13	.	CASRHRDVTEAFF	TGTGCCAGCAGGCACAGGGACGTCACTGAAGCTTTCTTT
TRBV7-8	.	TRBJ1-5	13	.	CASRRGSNQPQHF	TGTGCCAGCCGGAGGGGAAGCAATCAGCCCCAGCATTTT
TRBV12-5	.	TRBJ2-1	15	TRBD1	CASGLGGQIYNEQFF	TGTGCTAGTGGTTTGGGGGGACAGATATACAATGAGCAGTTCTTC
TRBV28	.	TRBJ2-2	15	.	CASSPGSANTGELFF	TGTGCCAGCAGCCCGGGCTCCGCGAACACCGGGGAGCTGTTTTTT
TRBV3-1/TRBV3-2	.	TRBJ1-4	14	.	CASSLGGTNEKLFF	TGTGCCAGCAGCCTGGGTGGGACTAATGAAAAACTGTTTTTT
TRBV28	.	TRBJ2-3	16	TRBD1	CASSNVGTGSADTQYF	TGTGCCAGCAGTAATGTGGGGACAGGGTCCGCAGATACGCAGTATTTT
TRBV7-2	few	TRBJ1-1	17	TRBD1	CASSLGRQGALNTEAFF	TGTGCCAGCAGCTTAGGGCGACAGGGGGCCCTGAACACTGAAGCTTTCTTT
TRBV28	once	TRBJ1-2	15	.	CASSFAGGGDYGYTF	TGTGCCAGCAGTTTCGCCGGCGGGGGTGACTATGGCTACACCTTC
TRBV7-9	once	TRBJ2-2	16	.	CASSLGSTVGTGELFF	TGTGCCAGCAGCTTAGGGTCGACAGTGGGAACCGGGGAGCTGTTTTTT
TRBV7-8	.	TRBJ2-2	15	TRBD1	CASSSRTGSTGELFF	TGTGCCAGCAGCTCTAGGACAGGGAGCACCGGGGAGCTGTTTTTT
TRBV14	.	TRBJ1-5	14	.	CASSPRAYLWPQHF	TGTGCCAGCAGCCCCCGGGCCTACCTATGGCCCCAGCATTTT
TRBV19	few	TRBJ2-4	18	TRBD1	CASSFRTGVGEAKNIQYF	TGTGCCAGTAGTTTCCGGACAGGTGTTGGTGAGGCCAAAAACATTCAGTACTTC
TRBV29-1	once	TRBJ1-1	19	.	CSVEDPFRSQGKFNTEAFF	TGCAGCGTTGAAGATCCCTTTCGCAGTCAAGGGAAATTTAACACTGAAGCTTTCTTT
TRBV24-1	.	TRBJ2-3	13	TRBD1	CATIRGQVDTQYF	TGTGCCACCATCAGGGGGCAGGTGGATACGCAGTATTTT
TRBV24-1	.	TRBJ2-3	13	.	CATSEVDTDTQYF	TGTGCCACCAGTGAGGTCGATACAGATACGCAGTATTTT
TRBV29-1	.	TRBJ2-5	15	TRBD2	CSVDGLAGGTETQYF	TGCAGCGTTGATGGACTAGCGGGGGGAACGGAGACCCAGTACTTC
TRBV6-5	.	TRBJ2-1	16	.	CASSYRPSQTYNEQFF	TGTGCCAGCAGTTACCGCCCCAGCCAAACCTACAATGAGCAGTTCTTC
TRBV9	.	TRBJ1-2	13	.	CASSNGDHYGYTF	TGTGCCAGCAGCAACGGGGACCACTATGGCTACACCTTC
TRBV7-3	.	TRBJ1-4	16	.	CASSLIGRATNEKLFF	TGTGCCAGCAGCTTAATTGGTCGGGCAACTAATGAAAAACTGTTTTTT
TRBV3-1/TRBV3-2	.	TRBJ1-1	15	.	CASSQSVAGYTEAFF	TGTGCCAGCAGCCAAAGCGTAGCCGGCTACACTGAAGCTTTCTTT
TRBV11-3	once	TRBJ2-5	13	.	CASSLRFQETQYF	TGTGCCAGCAGCTTACGGTTCCAAGAGACCCAGTACTTC
TRBV7-2	.	TRBJ2-5	15	.	CASSEGPGRVETQYF	TGTGCCAGCAGCGAAGGACCTGGACGAGTAGAGACCCAGTACTTC
TRBV6-5	.	TRBJ2-5	14	.	CASSYSREQETQYF	TGTGCCAGCAGTTACTCCCGCGAGCAAGAGACCCAGTACTTC
TRBV19	once	TRBJ2-3	18	TRBD2	CASSVGLAGGLRTDTQYF	TGTGCCAGTAGTGTGGGACTAGCGGGAGGGCTACGGACAGATACGCAGTATTTT
TRBV7-2	.	TRBJ2-1	12	.	CASRQVSNEQFF	TGTGCCAGCCGTCAGGTGAGCAATGAGCAGTTCTTC
TRBV5-1	.	TRBJ2-4	15	TRBD1	CASSTNPGQGVTQYF	TGCGCCAGCAGCACGAATCCGGGACAGGGGGTTACTCAGTACTTC
TRBV28	.	TRBJ2-1	15	.	CASTRDGAHYNEQFF	TGTGCCAGCACCCGGGACGGCGCCCACTACAATGAGCAGTTCTTC
TRBV28	.	TRBJ1-5	15	.	CASSLMGNGVQPQHF	TGTGCCAGCAGTTTAATGGGGAATGGAGTTCAGCCCCAGCATTTT
TRBV19	.	TRBJ2-1	16	.	CASSIVRGSSYNEQFF	TGTGCCAGTAGTATAGTAAGGGGAAGCTCCTACAATGAGCAGTTCTTC
TRBV11-3	once	TRBJ2-1	14	TRBD1	CASSTGQGIGEQFF	TGTGCCAGCAGCACCGGACAGGGGATTGGTGAGCAGTTCTTC
TRBV7-2	.	TRBJ1-2	13	.	CASSFRLANGYTF	TGTGCCAGCAGCTTCCGGCTGGCGAATGGCTACACCTTC
TRBV12-3/TRBV12-4	.	TRBJ2-5	13	.	CASSLFRGETQYF	TGTGCCAGCAGTTTATTCAGGGGTGAGACCCAGTACTTC
TRBV27	.	TRBJ1-1	15	.	CASSPWGRQATEAFF	TGTGCCAGCAGTCCCTGGGGACGACAGGCGACTGAAGCTTTCTTT
TRBV7-3	.	TRBJ1-3	15	.	CASSLGPTDGNTIYF	TGTGCCAGCAGCTTAGGGCCCACGGACGGAAACACCATATATTTT
TRBV7-7	.	TRBJ1-4	18	.	CASSHENGQGLHNEKLFF	TGTGCCAGCAGCCACGAGAACGGGCAGGGCCTTCATAATGAAAAACTGTTTTTT
TRBV19	.	TRBJ1-1	14	TRBD1	CASSIGTGGTEAFF	TGTGCCAGTAGTATCGGGACAGGGGGGACTGAAGCTTTCTTT
TRBV12-5	.	TRBJ2-3	15	TRBD2	CASDLAGASADTQYF	TGTGCTAGTGACCTAGCGGGAGCTAGTGCGGATACGCAGTATTTT
TRBV18	.	TRBJ2-1	15	TRBD2	CASSPLAGELNEQFF	TGTGCCAGCTCACCACTAGCGGGAGAGCTTAATGAGCAGTTCTTC
TRBV3-1/TRBV3-2	.	TRBJ2-1	14	TRBD2	CASSGTSGYNEQFF	TGTGCCAGCAGCGGGACTAGCGGTTACAATGAGCAGTTCTTC
TRBV25-1	.	TRBJ2-3	16	TRBD2	CASSPLTSGGTDTQYF	TGTGCCAGCAGCCCGTTGACTAGCGGGGGCACAGATACGCAGTATTTT
TRBV18	.	TRBJ2-7	15	.	CASSRGTEISYEQYF	TGTGCCAGCTCAAGAGGGACGGAGATCTCCTACGAGCAGTACTTC
TRBV28	.	TRBJ1-2	15	.	CASSFPLGGGFGYTF	TGTGCCAGCAGTTTTCCCCTCGGTGGGGGGTTTGGCTACACCTTC
TRBV7-8	.	TRBJ2-1	14	.	CASSLGARYNEQFF	TGTGCCAGCAGCTTAGGGGCGAGATACAATGAGCAGTTCTTC
TRBV18	few	TRBJ1-5	15	TRBD1	CASSPPGQGNQPQHF	TGTGCCAGCTCACCACCGGGACAGGGCAATCAGCCCCAGCATTTT
TRBV2	.	TRBJ2-7	13	.	CASSSELGGEQYF	TGTGCCAGCAGTTCAGAGCTGGGAGGCGAGCAGTACTTC
TRBV29-1	.	TRBJ2-5	14	.	CSVAATATVETQYF	TGCAGCGTTGCAGCAACAGCGACCGTCGAGACCCAGTACTTC
TRBV7-2	.	TRBJ2-7	14	.	CASSLVLGAGEQYF	TGTGCCAGCAGCTTAGTTCTGGGGGCCGGTGAGCAGTACTTC
TRBV28	.	TRBJ1-1	13	.	CASSRNRESEAFF	TGTGCCAGCAGCCGCAACAGGGAATCTGAAGCTTTCTTT